These T cell receptor beta chains were read from a single sample in a study of Ad26.COV2.S vaccination and SARS-CoV-2 variants. Profiled with immunoSEQ multiplex PCR; TCRdb holds only in-frame clones, not every one. Among over 250,000 clones listed, 70% to 90% were seen once. The sequencing used peripheral blood, collected in a trial of Ad26.COV2.S vaccine versus placebo. These receptors all come from a person between 18 and 65 years old who received the Ad26.COV2.S COVID-19 vaccine or a placebo. Each CDR3 is given with its conserved first and last residue. Where a row states a size, it is once, few, many or the class of an expanded clone; other rows omit it.

TRBJ2-1,TRBV6-6,NA,CASIPGWSPNEQFF
TRBJ2-3,TRBV7-3,NA,CASSLTPGALTDTQYF
TRBJ1-3,TRBV7-8,NA,CASSLAGTVSGNTIYF
TRBJ2-7,TRBV4-1,NA,CASSQGPGVSEQYF
TRBJ1-2,TRBV19,NA,CASSIIRGQGYTF
TRBJ2-7,TRBV20-1,once,CSARGPYEQYF
TRBJ1-1,TRBV7-2,NA,CASSFGRQNTEAFF
TRBJ2-5,TRBV3-1/TRBV3-2,NA,CASSQEGLAGGRETQYF
TRBJ1-4,TRBV7-8,NA,CASSSVPTFDRRRINEKLFF
TRBJ2-1,TRBV5-1,once,CASSFRDPEYNEQFF
TRBJ1-6,TRBV7-3,NA,CASSLAHSNSPLHF
TRBJ1-1,TRBV5-1,NA,CASSLRGEMNTEAFF
TRBJ2-3,TRBV2,NA,CASRERLAILTDTQYF
TRBJ1-2,TRBV28,NA,CASSRPDTTGANYGYTF
TRBJ1-1,TRBV6-5,NA,CASSYSVEGGTEAFF
TRBJ1-3,TRBV3-1/TRBV3-2,NA,CASSQGQGTTSGNTIYF
TRBJ2-5,TRBV7-9,NA,CASSRGGAGETQYF
TRBJ2-1,TRBV6-5,NA,CASSSGGGIYNEQFF
TRBJ1-1,TRBV19,NA,CASSSPQGSGAFF
TRBJ1-5,TRBV3-1/TRBV3-2,NA,CASSHTTDPYQPQHF
TRBJ2-5,TRBV29-1,few,CSGQTSPGGETQYF
TRBJ2-1,TRBV7-3,NA,CASSFSGGNNEQFF
TRBJ1-2,TRBV10-3,few,CAISEGGAYGYTF
TRBJ2-4,TRBV5-1,NA,CASSFPGREWSAKNIQYF
TRBJ2-3,TRBV6-1,few,CASSEGPLSTDTQYF
TRBJ2-7,TRBV27,NA,CASSSPDRGPYEQYF
TRBJ1-1,TRBV6-2/TRBV6-3,NA,CASSRGQALEAFF
TRBJ2-1,TRBV10-3,NA,CAIRASGSISNEQFF
TRBJ2-1,TRBV6-5,NA,CASLGQGAINEQFF
TRBJ1-3,TRBV28,NA,CASRVQGSGNTIYF
TRBJ1-1,TRBV30,NA,CAWSPSGGAFF